A selection of T cell receptor beta chains follows, all from one sample in a study of blood T cells in healthy people across ages. TCRdb re-derived calls from the 5' RACE reads in MiXCR, one entry per CDR3 protein. The sample gives over 950,000 distinct CDR3 sequences, around two fifths of which show up once; under 15% is in the top ten. Sequencing used blood. The receptor set was obtained from a man younger than 30 in good health. Both conserved end residues are part of each CDR3. D genes are given only for firm matches. Where a row states a size, it is once, few, many or the class of an expanded clone; other rows omit it.

J gene | V gene | D gene | clone size | CDR3 DNA | CDR3 protein
TRBJ2-7 | TRBV29-1 | NA | few | TGCAGCGTTGCTCTAGCTTCTGGTGAGCAGTACTTC | CSVALASGEQYF
TRBJ2-7 | TRBV7-2 | NA | NA | TGTGCCAGCAAGGGAGTCACAGCCCCCGGTGAGCAGTACTTC | CASKGVTAPGEQYF
TRBJ1-6 | TRBV6-2/TRBV6-3 | NA | NA | TGTGCCAGCTATGGGACTGAAGATTCACCCCTCCACTTT | CASYGTEDSPLHF
TRBJ1-1 | TRBV11-2 | NA | few | TGTGCCAGCAGCTTAAACAGGGCGAACACTGAAGCTTTCTTT | CASSLNRANTEAFF
TRBJ2-7 | TRBV7-2 | NA | NA | TGTGCCAGCAGCTGGTCTACCGGCTCCTACAATGAGCAGTACTTC | CASSWSTGSYNEQYF
TRBJ1-2 | TRBV12-5 | TRBD1 | many | TGTGCTAGTGGTTTTGACAGGGTTTATGGCTACACCTTC | CASGFDRVYGYTF
TRBJ2-1 | TRBV3-1 | TRBD2 | few | TGTGCCAGCAGCCAGGGAACTAGCGGGAATGAGCAGTTCTTC | CASSQGTSGNEQFF
TRBJ2-1 | TRBV4-1 | NA | NA | TGCGCCAGCAGCCGGGGCGGGGACAATGAGCAGTTCTTC | CASSRGGDNEQFF
TRBJ2-4 | TRBV4-3 | TRBD2 | NA | TGCGCCGGCAGCCCCGGGTGGGCGGGAGAAAACATTCAGTACTTC | CAGSPGWAGENIQYF
TRBJ2-3 | TRBV5-1 | TRBD2 | NA | TGCGCCAGCAGCTTGGAGACTAGCGTGACAGATACGCAGTATTTT | CASSLETSVTDTQYF
TRBJ1-2 | TRBV5-1 | NA | NA | TGCGCCAGCAGCTTCGGCCAACAGGGCTACACCTTC | CASSFGQQGYTF
TRBJ1-1 | TRBV6-5 | NA | few | TGTGCCAGCAGTTACTCAATTGTCGGCCGGGGCACCGATGAAGCTTTCTTT | CASSYSIVGRGTDEAFF
TRBJ1-1 | TRBV10-3 | NA | NA | TGTGCCATCAGTGGAGCGGGGGCCGGGACTGAAGCTTTCTTT | CAISGAGAGTEAFF
TRBJ1-1 | TRBV4-3 | NA | NA | TGCGCCAGCAGCCAAGATGATCGCAGGACTGAAGCTTTCTTT | CASSQDDRRTEAFF
TRBJ2-5 | TRBV7-2 | NA | NA | TGTGCCAGCAGCTCTTCTTATCGTTACCAAGAGACCCAGTACTTC | CASSSSYRYQETQYF
TRBJ1-4 | TRBV4-3 | NA | NA | TGCGCCAGCAGCCCGTCAGGGTACGAAAAACTGTTTTTT | CASSPSGYEKLFF
TRBJ2-3 | TRBV4-3 | NA | NA | TGCGCCAGCAGTTCTAGACTAGGAAGCACAGATACGCAGTATTTT | CASSSRLGSTDTQYF
TRBJ2-3 | TRBV28 | NA | once | TGTGCCAGCAGTTTACCGGGGGAATACACAGATACGCAGTATTTT | CASSLPGEYTDTQYF
TRBJ2-7 | TRBV7-2 | NA | NA | TGTGCCAGCAGCTTAGAGAGTTTCCCCCAGTACTTC | CASSLESFPQYF
TRBJ1-2 | TRBV4-2 | TRBD1 | few | TGTGCCAGCAGCCAAGATAGAGCGGCAGGGGGAGACTATGGCTACACCTTC | CASSQDRAAGGDYGYTF
TRBJ2-1 | TRBV7-2 | NA | few | TGTGCCAGCAGCAAAGGCGGTGAGCAGTTCTTC | CASSKGGEQFF
TRBJ2-1 | TRBV10-3 | NA | NA | TGTGCCATCAGTGGAGTGTCAGGTGACAATGAGCAGTTCTTC | CAISGVSGDNEQFF
TRBJ1-2 | TRBV7-2 | NA | NA | TGTGCCAGCAGCTTTATGGGCTCTGGCTACACCTTC | CASSFMGSGYTF
TRBJ1-2 | TRBV7-2 | NA | few | TGTGCCAGCAGTCTAAGGACAGCGGCTAGGGACTATGGCTACACCTTC | CASSLRTAARDYGYTF
TRBJ2-1 | TRBV4-3 | NA | NA | TGCGCCAGCAGCCAAGATCTAGGCGGGGCCTACAATGAGCAGTTCTTC | CASSQDLGGAYNEQFF
TRBJ2-1 | TRBV5-6 | NA | NA | TGTGCCAGCAGCTGGGGGCCCAAGGAGCAGTTCTTC | CASSWGPKEQFF
TRBJ2-1 | TRBV4-1 | TRBD1 | once | TGCGCCAGCAGCCAAGATCGGGACAGCAAGTACAATGAGCAGTTCTTC | CASSQDRDSKYNEQFF
TRBJ1-5 | TRBV7-9 | TRBD1 | NA | TGTGCCAGCAGCTTGGGGACAGGGATCGATCAGCCCCAGCATTTT | CASSLGTGIDQPQHF
TRBJ1-1 | TRBV28 | TRBD1 | NA | TGTGCCAGCGGGACAGGGGTCGACACTGAAGCTTTCTTT | CASGTGVDTEAFF
TRBJ1-2 | TRBV27 | NA | NA | TGTGCCAGCAGTGACGGGATCTATGGCTACACCTTC | CASSDGIYGYTF
TRBJ2-1 | TRBV12-3/TRBV12-4 | NA | NA | TGTGCCAGCAGGACCGGGAGAGGGTTCAACAATGAGCAGTTCTTC | CASRTGRGFNNEQFF
TRBJ2-5 | TRBV9 | TRBD1 | NA | TGTGCCAGCAGCGGACAGGGGTACGAGACCCAGTACTTC | CASSGQGYETQYF
TRBJ2-2 | TRBV20-1 | NA | NA | TGCAGTGCTAGTGCGACCGGGGAGCTGTTTTTT | CSASATGELFF
TRBJ2-5 | TRBV7-2 | TRBD2 | NA | TGTGCCAGCAGCTTAGATCCGGGACTAGCGGGGTTTGAGACCCAGTACTTC | CASSLDPGLAGFETQYF
TRBJ2-2 | TRBV4-3 | TRBD1 | NA | TGCGCCAGCAGCCCGTCCCGGGACAGGGCGAACACCGGGGAGCTGTTTTTT | CASSPSRDRANTGELFF
TRBJ2-1 | TRBV7-2 | NA | few | TGTGCCAGCAGCTTAGTCAGGGGGGGCCCCTACAATGAGCAGTTCTTC | CASSLVRGGPYNEQFF
TRBJ1-4 | TRBV7-3 | NA | NA | TGTGCCAGCAGCCCCCAAGGGGAAAGGGGTGAAAAACTGTTTTTT | CASSPQGERGEKLFF
TRBJ2-2 | TRBV2 | TRBD1 | NA | TGTGCCAGCAGGCTTACAGGGGCAAACACCGGGGAGCTGTTTTTT | CASRLTGANTGELFF
TRBJ1-2 | TRBV20-1 | NA | few | TGCAGTGCGGATTCACCTTATGGCTACACCTTC | CSADSPYGYTF
TRBJ1-5 | TRBV28 | NA | NA | TGTGCCAGCAGTTCAGGACCGTCAAGAGGCAATCAGCCCCAGCATTTT | CASSSGPSRGNQPQHF
TRBJ2-7 | TRBV7-9 | TRBD2 | NA | TGTGCCAGCAGCTTAGCGCAAGGGACTAGCTTTAGGGATGAGCAGTACTTC | CASSLAQGTSFRDEQYF
TRBJ2-3 | TRBV19 | NA | NA | TGTGCCAGTTCTGACCGGGACAAAGCAGATACGCAGTATTTT | CASSDRDKADTQYF
TRBJ2-1 | TRBV5-1 | TRBD1 | few | TGCGCCAGCAGCCAAGACAGGGGACGAGTATATGAGCAGTTCTTC | CASSQDRGRVYEQFF
TRBJ1-5 | TRBV7-8 | NA | few | TGTGCCAGCAGCTTAGACCAAGTCCATCAGCCCCAGCATTTT | CASSLDQVHQPQHF
TRBJ1-1 | TRBV10-3 | NA | NA | TGTGCCATCAGTGAGTCGAACTTGAAAGCTTTCTTT | CAISESNLKAFF
TRBJ1-1 | TRBV4-2 | NA | once | TGTGCCAGCAGCCAACCGGAAGGGGCCACTGAAGCTTTCTTT | CASSQPEGATEAFF
TRBJ2-3 | TRBV20-1 | TRBD2 | few | TGCAGTGCTAGACCTAGCGGGGGACTCCGCACAGATACGCAGTATTTT | CSARPSGGLRTDTQYF
TRBJ1-1 | TRBV6-6 | TRBD1 | NA | TGTGCCAGCAGTTACCGCAGGGGGACGGCTGAAGCTTTCTTT | CASSYRRGTAEAFF
TRBJ1-1 | TRBV21-1 | NA | NA | TGTGCCAGCAGCAAAGTTCGGGGGAACACTGAAGCTTTCTTT | CASSKVRGNTEAFF
TRBJ1-3 | TRBV5-1 | NA | few | TGCGCCAGCAGCCCTGGGACACAAGGAAACACCATATATTTT | CASSPGTQGNTIYF
TRBJ2-3 | TRBV7-3 | TRBD1 | NA | TGTGCCAGCAGCGAAACGTCGGGGGACAGGGGATTTGCAGATACGCAGTATTTT | CASSETSGDRGFADTQYF
TRBJ2-1 | TRBV20-1 | NA | few | TGCAGTCCTATCCCCCAGGAGCGGGTTAGCTCCTACAATGAGCAGTTCTTC | CSPIPQERVSSYNEQFF
TRBJ2-1 | TRBV20-1 | NA | few | TGCAGTGCTAGAGATTATGGCTCCACCTCTTCTTCTCCTAATGAGCAGTTCTTC | CSARDYGSTSSSPNEQFF
TRBJ2-5 | TRBV13 | NA | NA | TGTGCCAGCAGCTTTCTCCAGGGTCGGCAAGTCCAGTACTTC | CASSFLQGRQVQYF